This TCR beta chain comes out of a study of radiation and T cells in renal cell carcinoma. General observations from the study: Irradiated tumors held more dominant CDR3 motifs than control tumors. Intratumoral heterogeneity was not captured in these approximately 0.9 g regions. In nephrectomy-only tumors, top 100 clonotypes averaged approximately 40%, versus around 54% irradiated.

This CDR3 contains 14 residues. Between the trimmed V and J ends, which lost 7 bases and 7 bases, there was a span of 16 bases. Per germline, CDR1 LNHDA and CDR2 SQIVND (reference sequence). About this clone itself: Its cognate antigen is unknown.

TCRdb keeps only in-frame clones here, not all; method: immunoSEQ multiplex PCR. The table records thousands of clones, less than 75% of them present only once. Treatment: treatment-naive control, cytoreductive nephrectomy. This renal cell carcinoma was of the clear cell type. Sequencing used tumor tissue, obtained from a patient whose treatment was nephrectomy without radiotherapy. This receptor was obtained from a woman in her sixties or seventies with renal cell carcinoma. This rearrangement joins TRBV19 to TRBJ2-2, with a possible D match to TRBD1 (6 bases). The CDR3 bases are TGTGCCAGTACCGTGGACAGTCGCTTCGGGGAGCTGTTTTTT. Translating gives CASTVDSRFGELFF.